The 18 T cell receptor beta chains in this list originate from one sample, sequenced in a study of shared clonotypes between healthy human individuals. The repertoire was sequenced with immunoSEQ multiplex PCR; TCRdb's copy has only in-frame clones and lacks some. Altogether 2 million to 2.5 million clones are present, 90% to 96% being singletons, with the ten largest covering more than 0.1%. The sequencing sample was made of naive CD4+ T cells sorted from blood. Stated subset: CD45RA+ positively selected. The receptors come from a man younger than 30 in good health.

CDR3 nucleotide sequence: TGTGCCAGCAGCTTGTCCGGGAACGAGCAGTACTTC. Protein sequence: CASSLSGNEQYF. V is TRBV5-4 and J is TRBJ2-7; D might be TRBD2 (5 bases). V gave up 1 base and J gave up 5 bases, with 7 bases separating them. From germline, CDR1 is SGHNT and CDR2 YYREEE (reference sequence). The CDR3 length is 12 residues. Using reference TRBV5-4 and TRBJ2-7 for the parts outside the CDR3, the full variable domain is ETGVTQSPTHLIKTRGQQVTLRCSSQSGHNTVSWYQQALGQGPQFIFQYYREEENGRGNFPPRFSGLQFPNYSSELNVNALELDDSALYLCASSLSGNEQYFGPGTRLTVT.

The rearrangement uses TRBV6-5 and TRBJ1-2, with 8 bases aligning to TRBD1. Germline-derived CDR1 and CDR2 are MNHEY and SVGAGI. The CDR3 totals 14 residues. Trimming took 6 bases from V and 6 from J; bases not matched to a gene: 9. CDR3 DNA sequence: TGTGCCAGCAGCCCTCGACAGGGGATGGATGGCTACACCTTC. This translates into CASSPRQGMDGYTF.

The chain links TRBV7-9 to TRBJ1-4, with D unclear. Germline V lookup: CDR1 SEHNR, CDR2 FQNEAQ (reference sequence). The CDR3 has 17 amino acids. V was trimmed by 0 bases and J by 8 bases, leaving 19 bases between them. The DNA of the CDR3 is TGTGCCAGCAGCTTAGCAGAGCTCGGAAGACTATGGGAAAAACTGTTTTTT. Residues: CASSLAELGRLWEKLFF.

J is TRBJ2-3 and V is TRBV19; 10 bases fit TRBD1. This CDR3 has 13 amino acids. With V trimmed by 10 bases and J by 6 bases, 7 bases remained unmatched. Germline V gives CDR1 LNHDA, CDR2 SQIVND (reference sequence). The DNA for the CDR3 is TGTGCCACAAAGACAGGGGGCAAGGATACGCAGTATTTT. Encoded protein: CATKTGGKDTQYF.

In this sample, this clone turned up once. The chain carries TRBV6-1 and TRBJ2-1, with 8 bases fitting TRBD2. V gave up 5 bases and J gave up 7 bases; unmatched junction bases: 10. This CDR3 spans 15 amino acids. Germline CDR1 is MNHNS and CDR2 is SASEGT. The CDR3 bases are TGTGCCAGCAGTACCGGGGGGGCCGTTTTAAATGAGCAGTTCTTC. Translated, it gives CASSTGGAVLNEQFF.

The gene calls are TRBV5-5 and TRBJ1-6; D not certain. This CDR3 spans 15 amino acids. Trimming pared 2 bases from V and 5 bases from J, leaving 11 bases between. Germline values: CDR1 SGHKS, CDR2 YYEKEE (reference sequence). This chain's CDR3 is CASSFIAGNNSPLHF. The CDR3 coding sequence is TGTGCCAGCAGCTTTATAGCCGGGAATAATTCACCCCTCCACTTT.

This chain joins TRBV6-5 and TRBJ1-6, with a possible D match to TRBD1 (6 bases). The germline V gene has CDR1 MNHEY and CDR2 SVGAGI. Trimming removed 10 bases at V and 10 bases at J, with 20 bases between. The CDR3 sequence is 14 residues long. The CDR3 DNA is TGTGCCATAAGCAGTCGCAGGGGAGAATCACCCCTCCACTTT. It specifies CAISSRRGESPLHF.

The CDR3 loop reads CASSYPADLQETQYF. CDR3 nucleotide sequence: TGTGCCAGCAGTTACCCAGCGGATCTCCAAGAGACCCAGTACTTC. The J gene is TRBJ2-5, the V gene TRBV6-6, with D possibly being TRBD2 (5 bases). The germline V and J ends were trimmed by 2 bases and 1 base, with 11 bases remaining between them. This CDR3 has 15 amino acids. Germline CDR1 is MNHNY and CDR2 is SVGAGI (reference sequence).

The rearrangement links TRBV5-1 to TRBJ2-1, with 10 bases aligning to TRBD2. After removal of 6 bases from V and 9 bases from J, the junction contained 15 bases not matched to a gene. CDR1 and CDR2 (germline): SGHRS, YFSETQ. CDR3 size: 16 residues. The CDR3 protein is CASTTGTSDGGGEQFF. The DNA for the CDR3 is TGCGCCAGCACCACCGGGACTAGCGACGGCGGCGGTGAGCAGTTCTTC.

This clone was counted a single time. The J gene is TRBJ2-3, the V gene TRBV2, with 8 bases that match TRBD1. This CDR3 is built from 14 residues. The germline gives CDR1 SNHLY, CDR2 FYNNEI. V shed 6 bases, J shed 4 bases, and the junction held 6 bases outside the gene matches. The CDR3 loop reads CASRFAGGADTQYF. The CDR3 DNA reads TGTGCCAGCAGATTCGCAGGGGGCGCAGATACGCAGTATTTT.

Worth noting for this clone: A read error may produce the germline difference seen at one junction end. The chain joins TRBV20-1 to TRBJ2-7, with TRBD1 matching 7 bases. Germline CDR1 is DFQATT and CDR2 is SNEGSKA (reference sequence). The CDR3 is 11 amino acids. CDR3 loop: CSAVPGQVGDF. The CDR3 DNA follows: TGCAGTGCTGTGCCCGGACAGGTCGGGGACTTC.

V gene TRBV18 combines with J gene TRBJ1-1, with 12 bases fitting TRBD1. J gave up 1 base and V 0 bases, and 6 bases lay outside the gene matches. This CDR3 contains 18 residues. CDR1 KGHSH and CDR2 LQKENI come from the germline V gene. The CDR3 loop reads CASSPPGQGASWNTEAFF. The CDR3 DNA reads TGTGCCAGCTCACCACCGGGACAGGGGGCCTCCTGGAACACTGAAGCTTTCTTT.

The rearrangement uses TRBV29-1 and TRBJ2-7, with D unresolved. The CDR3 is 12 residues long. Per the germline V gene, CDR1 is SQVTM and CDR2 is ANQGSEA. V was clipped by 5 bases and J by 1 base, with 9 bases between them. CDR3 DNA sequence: TGCAGCGTTTTGTTAGCATCCTACGAGCAGTACTTC. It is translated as CSVLLASYEQYF.

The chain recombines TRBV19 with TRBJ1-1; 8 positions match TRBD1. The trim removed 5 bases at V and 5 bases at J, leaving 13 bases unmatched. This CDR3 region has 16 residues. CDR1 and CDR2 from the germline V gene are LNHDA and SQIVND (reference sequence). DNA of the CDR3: TGTGCCAGTAGTCCTCACATATCCGACAGGGGAACTGAAGCTTTCTTT. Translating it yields CASSPHISDRGTEAFF.

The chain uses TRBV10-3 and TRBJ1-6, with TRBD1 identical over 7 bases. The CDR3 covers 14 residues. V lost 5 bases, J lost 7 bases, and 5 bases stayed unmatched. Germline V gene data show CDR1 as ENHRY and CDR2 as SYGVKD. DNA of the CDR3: TGTGCCATCAGTCGGGACAGTCAAAATTCACCCCTCCACTTT. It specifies CAISRDSQNSPLHF.

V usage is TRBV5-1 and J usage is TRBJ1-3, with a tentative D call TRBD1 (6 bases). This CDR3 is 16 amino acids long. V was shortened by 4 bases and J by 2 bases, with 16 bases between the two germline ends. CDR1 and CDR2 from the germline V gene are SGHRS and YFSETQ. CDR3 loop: CASSRETGQAGNTIYF. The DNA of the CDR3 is TGCGCCAGCAGCAGAGAGACAGGACAAGCTGGAAACACCATATATTTT.

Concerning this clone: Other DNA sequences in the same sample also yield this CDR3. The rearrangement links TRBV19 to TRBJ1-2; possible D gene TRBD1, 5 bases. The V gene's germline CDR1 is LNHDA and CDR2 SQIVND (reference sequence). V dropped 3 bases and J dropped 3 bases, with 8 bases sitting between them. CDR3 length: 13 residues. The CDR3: CASSIGGDYGYTF. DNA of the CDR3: TGTGCCAGTAGTATTGGGGGTGACTATGGCTACACCTTC.

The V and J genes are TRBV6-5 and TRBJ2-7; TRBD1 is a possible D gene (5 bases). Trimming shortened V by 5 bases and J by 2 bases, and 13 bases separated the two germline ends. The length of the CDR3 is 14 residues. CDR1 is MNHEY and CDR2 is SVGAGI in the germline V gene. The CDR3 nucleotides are TGTGCCAGCAGTAATACAGGATTAACCTACGAGCAGTACTTC. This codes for CASSNTGLTYEQYF.